This T cell receptor (beta chain) was observed in a study of cytomegalovirus exposure and HLA in healthy donors. Study results and caveats: Across donors, presence/absence analyses took sequencing depth to be roughly uniform. Per a prior analysis, the majority of TCR beta V segments were productive roughly 90% or roughly 30% of the time.

CDR1 is LNHDA, CDR2 SQIVND, per germline (reference sequence). This CDR3 is built from 14 residues. Regarding this clone: Its antigen is undetermined. One end of the junction fails to match germline, which may point to a read error.

Healthy bone marrow donors made up the donors. Primers: 60 Vbeta forward and 13 Jbeta reverse. Data came from immunoSEQ multiplex PCR; TCRdb stores just in-frame clones and leaves some out. The sample lists 150,000 or so clones, about 74% seen once, with roughly 4% in the top ten. The clonotype originates from a woman between 40 and 50 years old in good health and CMV-seronegative. J is TRBJ1-1 and V is TRBV19; perhaps TRBD1 as D (6 bases). Sequenced sample: PBMCs. The CDR3 region has the DNA TGTGCCAGCAGACACAGGGTGGAGAACACTGAAGTTTTCTTT. Protein sequence: CASRHRVENTEVFF.